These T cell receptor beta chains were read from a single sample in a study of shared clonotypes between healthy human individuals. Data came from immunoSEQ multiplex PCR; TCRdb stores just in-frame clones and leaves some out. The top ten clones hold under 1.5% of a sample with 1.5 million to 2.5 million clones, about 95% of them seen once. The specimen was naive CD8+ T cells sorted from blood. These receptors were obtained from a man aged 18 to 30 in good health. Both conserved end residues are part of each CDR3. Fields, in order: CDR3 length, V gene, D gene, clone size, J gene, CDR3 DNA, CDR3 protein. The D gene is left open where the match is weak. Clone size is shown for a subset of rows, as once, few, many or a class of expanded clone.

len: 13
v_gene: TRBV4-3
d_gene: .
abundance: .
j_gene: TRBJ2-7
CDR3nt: TGCGCCAGCAGCCAAGTGGGGGGCTACGAGCAGTACTTC
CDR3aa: CASSQVGGYEQYF

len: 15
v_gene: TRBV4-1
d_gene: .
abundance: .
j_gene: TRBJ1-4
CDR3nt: TGCGCCAGCAGCCAAGACAGGGGTACTAATGAAAAACTGTTTTTT
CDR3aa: CASSQDRGTNEKLFF

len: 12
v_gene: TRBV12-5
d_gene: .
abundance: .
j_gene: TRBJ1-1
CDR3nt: TGTGCTAGTGGTTTCCCGGGGGCCGAAGCTTTCTTT
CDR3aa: CASGFPGAEAFF

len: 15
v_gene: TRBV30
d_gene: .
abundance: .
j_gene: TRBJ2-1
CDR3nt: TGTGCCTGGAGTGTACAGCTAGTAGACTACAATGAGCAGTTCTTC
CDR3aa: CAWSVQLVDYNEQFF

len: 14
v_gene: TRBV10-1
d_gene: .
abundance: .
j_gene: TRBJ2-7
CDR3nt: TGCGCCAGCAGTGAGTGGTCGGGAACCTACGAGCAGTACTTC
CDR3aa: CASSEWSGTYEQYF

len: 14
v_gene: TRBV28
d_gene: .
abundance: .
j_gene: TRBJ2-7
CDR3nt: TGTGCCAGCAGTTTACCCCGGGACCTGGGCGAGCAGTACTTC
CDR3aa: CASSLPRDLGEQYF

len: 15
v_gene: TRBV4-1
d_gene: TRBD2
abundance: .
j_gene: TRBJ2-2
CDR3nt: TGCGCCAGCAGCCCTCTAGCGGAGGACACCGGGGAGCTGTTTTTT
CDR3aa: CASSPLAEDTGELFF

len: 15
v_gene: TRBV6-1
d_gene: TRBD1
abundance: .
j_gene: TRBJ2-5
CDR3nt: TGTGCCAGCACCGAAACGGGACAGGGGCCAGAGACCCAGTACTTC
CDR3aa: CASTETGQGPETQYF

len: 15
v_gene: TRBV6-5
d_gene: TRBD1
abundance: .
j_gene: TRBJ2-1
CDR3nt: TGTGCCAGCAGTTACGCGGGACAGGGGTACCATGAGCAGTTCTTC
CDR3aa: CASSYAGQGYHEQFF

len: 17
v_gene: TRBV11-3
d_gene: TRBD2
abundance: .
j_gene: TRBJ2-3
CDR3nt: TGTGCCAGCAGCCTAAGCGCGAGCGGGAGAGGTAGAGATACGCAGTATTTT
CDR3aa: CASSLSASGRGRDTQYF

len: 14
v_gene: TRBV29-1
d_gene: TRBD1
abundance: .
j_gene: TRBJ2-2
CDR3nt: TGCAGCGTGCTGACAGGGGTAAGCACCGGGGAGCTGTTTTTT
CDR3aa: CSVLTGVSTGELFF

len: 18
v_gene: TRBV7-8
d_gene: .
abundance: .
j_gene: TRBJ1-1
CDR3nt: TGTGCCAGCATCCCCTGGGTGGCGGGATCCGAAATGAACACTGAAGCTTTCTTT
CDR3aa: CASIPWVAGSEMNTEAFF

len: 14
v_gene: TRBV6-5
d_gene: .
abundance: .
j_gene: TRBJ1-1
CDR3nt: TGTGCCACCCAGGAGGGGGTTACGGACACTGAAGCTTTCTTT
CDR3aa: CATQEGVTDTEAFF

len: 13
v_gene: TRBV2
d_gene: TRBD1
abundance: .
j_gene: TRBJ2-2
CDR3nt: TGTGCCAGCAGTGGACAGGGGACCGGGGAGCTGTTTTTT
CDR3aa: CASSGQGTGELFF

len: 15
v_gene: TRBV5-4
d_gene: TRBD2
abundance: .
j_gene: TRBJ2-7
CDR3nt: TGTGCCAGCAGCTTCGGCGGGGGGACCTCCTACGAGCAGTACTTC
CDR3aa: CASSFGGGTSYEQYF

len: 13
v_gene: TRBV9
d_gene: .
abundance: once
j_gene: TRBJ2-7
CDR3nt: TGTGCCAGCAGCGTAGATTGGCTTTACGAGCAGTACTTC
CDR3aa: CASSVDWLYEQYF

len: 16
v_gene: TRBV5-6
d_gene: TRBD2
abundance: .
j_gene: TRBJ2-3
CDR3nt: TGTGCCAGCAGCTGGGGGACTAGCGGAGACACAGATACGCAGTATTTT
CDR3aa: CASSWGTSGDTDTQYF

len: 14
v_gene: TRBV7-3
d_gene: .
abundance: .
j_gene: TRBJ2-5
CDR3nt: TGTGCCAGCAGCCTCACAGGGATCCAAGAGACCCAGTACTTC
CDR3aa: CASSLTGIQETQYF

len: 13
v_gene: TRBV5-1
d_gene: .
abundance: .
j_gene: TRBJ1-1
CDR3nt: TGCGCCAGCAGCTTAACGGGTTACACTGAAGCTTTCTTT
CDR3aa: CASSLTGYTEAFF

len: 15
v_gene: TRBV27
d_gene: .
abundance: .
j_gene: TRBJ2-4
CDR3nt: TGTGCCAGCAGTTCCTTATCTAGCGCCAAAAACATTCAGTACTTC
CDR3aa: CASSSLSSAKNIQYF

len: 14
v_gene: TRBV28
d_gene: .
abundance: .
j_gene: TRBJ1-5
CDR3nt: TGTGCCAGCAGTCCAGGGTTAAGCAATCAGCCCCAGCATTTT
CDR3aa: CASSPGLSNQPQHF

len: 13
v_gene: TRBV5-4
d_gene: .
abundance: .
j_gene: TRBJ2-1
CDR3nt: TGTGCCAGCAGCTTTAGGGACTACAATGAGCAGTTCTTC
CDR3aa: CASSFRDYNEQFF

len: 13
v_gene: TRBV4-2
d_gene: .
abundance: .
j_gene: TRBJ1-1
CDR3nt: TGTGCCAGCAGCCATGCTGTACCCTCTGAAGCTTTCTTT
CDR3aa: CASSHAVPSEAFF

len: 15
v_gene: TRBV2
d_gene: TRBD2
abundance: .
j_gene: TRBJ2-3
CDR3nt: TGTGCCACCACTCCTAGCGGGAGTAGAGCAGATACGCAGTATTTT
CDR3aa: CATTPSGSRADTQYF

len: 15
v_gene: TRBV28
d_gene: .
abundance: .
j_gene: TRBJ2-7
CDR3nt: TGTGCCAGCAGTTTATTCCGGGGGCTTCACTACGAGCAGTACTTC
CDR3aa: CASSLFRGLHYEQYF

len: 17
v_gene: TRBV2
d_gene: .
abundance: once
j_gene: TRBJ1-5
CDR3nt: TGTGCCAGCAGTGAAGTGGAGTATGTGTATAGCAATCAGCCCCAGCATTTT
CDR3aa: CASSEVEYVYSNQPQHF

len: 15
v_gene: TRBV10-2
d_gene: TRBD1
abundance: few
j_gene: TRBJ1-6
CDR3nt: TGCGCCAGCAGTGAAGGCAGGGGGATTCATTTTCCCCTCCACTTT
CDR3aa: CASSEGRGIHFPLHF

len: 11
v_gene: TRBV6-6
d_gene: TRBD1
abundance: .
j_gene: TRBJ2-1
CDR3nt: TGTGCCACCACAACAGGGGGCGAGCAGTTCTTC
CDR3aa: CATTTGGEQFF

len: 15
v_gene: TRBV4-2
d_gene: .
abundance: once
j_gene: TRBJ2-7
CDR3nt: TGTGCCAGCAGCCAAGGGACTTCCAGCTCCTACGAGCAGTACTTC
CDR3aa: CASSQGTSSSYEQYF

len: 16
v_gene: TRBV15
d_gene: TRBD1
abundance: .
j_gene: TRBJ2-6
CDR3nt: TGTGCCACCAGCCTTATAGGAGAGGGGGCGGCCAACGTCCTGACTTTC
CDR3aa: CATSLIGEGAANVLTF

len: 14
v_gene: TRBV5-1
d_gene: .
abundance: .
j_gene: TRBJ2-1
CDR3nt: TGCGCCAGCAGCCTGTGGACACCTTGGGATGAGCAGTTCTTC
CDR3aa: CASSLWTPWDEQFF

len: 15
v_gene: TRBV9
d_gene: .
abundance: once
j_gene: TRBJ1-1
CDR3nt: TGTGCCAGCAGCCCCCAATTGGGATCGGACACTGAAGCTTTCTTT
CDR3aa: CASSPQLGSDTEAFF

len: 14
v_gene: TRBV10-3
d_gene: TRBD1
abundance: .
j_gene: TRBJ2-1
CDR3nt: TGTGCCATCAGTGATAGACAGGGGAAGAATGAGCAGTTCTTC
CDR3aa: CAISDRQGKNEQFF

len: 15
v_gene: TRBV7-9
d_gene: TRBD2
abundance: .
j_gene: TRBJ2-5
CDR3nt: TGTGCCAGCACCCCCCGACTAGCGCCTCAAGAGACCCAGTACTTC
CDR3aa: CASTPRLAPQETQYF

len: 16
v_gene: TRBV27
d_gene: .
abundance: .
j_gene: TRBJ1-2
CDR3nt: TGTGCCAGCAGTTTATCGAGGTACGGGCAGACCGATGGCTACACCTTC
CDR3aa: CASSLSRYGQTDGYTF

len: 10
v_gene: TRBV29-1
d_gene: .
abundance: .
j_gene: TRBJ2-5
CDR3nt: TGCAGCGTTGAAAAACTGGGCCAGTACTTC
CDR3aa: CSVEKLGQYF

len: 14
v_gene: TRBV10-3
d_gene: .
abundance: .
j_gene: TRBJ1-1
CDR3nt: TGTGCCATCAGTGAGTCGTATGGTGCCACTGAAGCTTTCTTT
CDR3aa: CAISESYGATEAFF

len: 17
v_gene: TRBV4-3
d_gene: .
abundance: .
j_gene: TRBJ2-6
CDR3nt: TGCGCCAGCAGCCAAGATCCACTTTTCTCTGGGGCCAACGTCCTGACTTTC
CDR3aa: CASSQDPLFSGANVLTF

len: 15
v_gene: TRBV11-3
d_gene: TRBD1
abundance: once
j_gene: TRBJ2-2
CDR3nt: TGTGCCAGCAGCCCTGGGACAGCCAACACCGGGGAGCTGTTTTTT
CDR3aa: CASSPGTANTGELFF

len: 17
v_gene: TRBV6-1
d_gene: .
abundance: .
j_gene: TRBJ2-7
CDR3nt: TGTGCCAGCAGTGAACAAGAGTCGCAGATTTTTCCCTACGAGCAGTACTTC
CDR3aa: CASSEQESQIFPYEQYF

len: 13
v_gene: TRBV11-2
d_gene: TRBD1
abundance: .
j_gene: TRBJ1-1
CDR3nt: TGTGCCAGCAGCATACAGGGGGGCACTGAAGCTTTCTTT
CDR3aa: CASSIQGGTEAFF

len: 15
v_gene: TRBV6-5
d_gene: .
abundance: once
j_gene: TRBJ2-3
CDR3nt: TGTGCCAGCAGTTACTCCGGACCATCCACAGATACGCAGTATTTT
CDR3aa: CASSYSGPSTDTQYF

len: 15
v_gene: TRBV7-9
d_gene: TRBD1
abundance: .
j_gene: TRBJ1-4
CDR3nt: TGTGCCAGCAGCCCCCCGGGACAGGGGTATGAAAAACTGTTTTTT
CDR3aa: CASSPPGQGYEKLFF

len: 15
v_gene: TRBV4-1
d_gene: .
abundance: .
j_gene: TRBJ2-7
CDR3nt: TGCGCCAGCAGGGCGAAGGGGGGGGCCAACTACGAGCAGTACTTC
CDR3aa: CASRAKGGANYEQYF

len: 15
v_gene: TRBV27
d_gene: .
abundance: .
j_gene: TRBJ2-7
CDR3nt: TGTGCCAGCAACTCTGGCAGGCGTCACCCCTACGAGCAGTACTTC
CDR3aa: CASNSGRRHPYEQYF

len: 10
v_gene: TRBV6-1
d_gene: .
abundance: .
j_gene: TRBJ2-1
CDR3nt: TGTGCCAGCAGTGAAGTTGAGCAGTTCTTC
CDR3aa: CASSEVEQFF

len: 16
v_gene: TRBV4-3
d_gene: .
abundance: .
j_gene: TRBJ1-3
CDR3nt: TGCGCCAGCAGCCAAGCTCTGGTCCTCTCTGGAAACACCATATATTTT
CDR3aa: CASSQALVLSGNTIYF

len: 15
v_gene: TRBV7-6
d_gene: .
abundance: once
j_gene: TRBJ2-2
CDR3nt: TGTGCCAGCAGCTGGACTTCTACGAACACCGGGGAGCTGTTTTTT
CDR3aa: CASSWTSTNTGELFF

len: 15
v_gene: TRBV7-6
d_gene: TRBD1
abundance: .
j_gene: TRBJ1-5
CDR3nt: TGTGCCAGCAGCTTAGGGACAGGGGCCAATCAGCCCCAGCATTTT
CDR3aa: CASSLGTGANQPQHF

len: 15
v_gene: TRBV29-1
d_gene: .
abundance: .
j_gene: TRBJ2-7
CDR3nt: TGCAGCGTTGAAGATCGTGGAGGGGAATCATACGAGCAGTACTTC
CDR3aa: CSVEDRGGESYEQYF

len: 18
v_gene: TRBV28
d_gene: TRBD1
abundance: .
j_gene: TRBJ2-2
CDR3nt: TGTGCCAGCAGAACGGACAGGGTGAGACCCTTTAACACCGGGGAGCTGTTTTTT
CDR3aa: CASRTDRVRPFNTGELFF

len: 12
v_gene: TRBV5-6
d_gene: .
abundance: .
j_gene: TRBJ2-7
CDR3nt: TGTGCCAGCAGCTTGCGACAGTACGAGCAGTACTTC
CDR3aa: CASSLRQYEQYF

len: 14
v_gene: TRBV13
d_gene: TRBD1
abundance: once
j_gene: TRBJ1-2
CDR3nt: TGTGCCAGCAGCTTAGGCGGGACAGACTATGGCTACACCTTC
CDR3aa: CASSLGGTDYGYTF

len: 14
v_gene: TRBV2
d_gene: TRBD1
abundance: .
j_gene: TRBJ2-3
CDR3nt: TGTGCCAGCAATGACAGGGCGTCGGCAGATACGCAGTATTTT
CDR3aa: CASNDRASADTQYF

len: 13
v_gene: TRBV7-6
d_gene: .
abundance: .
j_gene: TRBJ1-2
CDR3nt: TGTGCCAGCAGCTTAGGCGCGGATTATGGCTACACCTTC
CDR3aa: CASSLGADYGYTF

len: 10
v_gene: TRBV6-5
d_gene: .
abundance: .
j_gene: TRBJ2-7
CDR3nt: TGTGCCAGCAGTGATAACGAGCAGTACTTC
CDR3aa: CASSDNEQYF

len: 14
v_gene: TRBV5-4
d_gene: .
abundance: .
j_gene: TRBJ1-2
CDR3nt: TGTGCCAGCAGCTTGTGGGCAGGGGCCTATGGCTACACCTTC
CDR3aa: CASSLWAGAYGYTF

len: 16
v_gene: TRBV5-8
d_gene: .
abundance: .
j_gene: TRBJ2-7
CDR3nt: TGTGCCAGCAGCTTGGCCTGGGGAACCGTGGCCTACGAGCAGTACTTC
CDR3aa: CASSLAWGTVAYEQYF

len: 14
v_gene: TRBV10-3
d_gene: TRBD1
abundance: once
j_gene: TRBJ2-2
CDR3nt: TGTGCCATTGGGACAGGGGGCGCAGGCGGGGAGCTGTTTTTT
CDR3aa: CAIGTGGAGGELFF

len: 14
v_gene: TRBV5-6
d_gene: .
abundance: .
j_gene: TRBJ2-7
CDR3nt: TGTGCCAGCAGCTTGTGGGACCGAACCTACGAGCAGTACTTC
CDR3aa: CASSLWDRTYEQYF